The source of this T cell receptor beta chain is a study of T cell changes during pregnancy in multiple sclerosis. The table came from immunoSEQ multiplex PCR; TCRdb's copy has only in-frame clones and leaves some out. The top ten clones hold approximately 2% of a sample with about 93,000 clones, about 92% of them seen once. Trimming took 4 bases from V and 0 from J, leaving 10 bases between them. The CDR3 consists of 15 residues. Germline lookup yields CDR1 LNHDA and CDR2 SQIVND (reference sequence). The V and J genes are TRBV19 and TRBJ1-3, with D unclear. This receptor was taken from a female donor with multiple sclerosis, enrolled in a pregnancy study. The starting material was peripheral blood, obtained after pregnancy. The CDR3 loop reads CASSRLPVSGNTIYF. CDR3 DNA sequence: TGTGCCAGTAGTAGGTTGCCAGTCTCTGGAAACACCATATATTTT.